This T cell receptor (beta chain) was sequenced in a study of blood T cell repertoires in COVID-19. This CDR3 region has 13 residues. Trimming took 1 base from V and 2 from J, leaving 5 bases between them. In germline, CDR1 is LGHDT, CDR2 YNNKEL (reference sequence). Data came from immunoSEQ multiplex PCR; TCRdb stores just in-frame clones and leaves some out. The sample shows around 150,000 clones, roughly 80% of them seen only once. This clone was seen just once. Source material: peripheral blood. The sequence derives from a woman aged 35 to 49 with COVID-19, enrolled during active disease. This chain uses TRBV3-1 (or the pseudogene TRBV3-2) with TRBJ1-2, with unresolved D. CDR3 sequence: CASSQVRNYGYTF. Written as DNA, the CDR3 is TGTGCCAGCAGCCAAGTGAGGAACTATGGCTACACCTTC.